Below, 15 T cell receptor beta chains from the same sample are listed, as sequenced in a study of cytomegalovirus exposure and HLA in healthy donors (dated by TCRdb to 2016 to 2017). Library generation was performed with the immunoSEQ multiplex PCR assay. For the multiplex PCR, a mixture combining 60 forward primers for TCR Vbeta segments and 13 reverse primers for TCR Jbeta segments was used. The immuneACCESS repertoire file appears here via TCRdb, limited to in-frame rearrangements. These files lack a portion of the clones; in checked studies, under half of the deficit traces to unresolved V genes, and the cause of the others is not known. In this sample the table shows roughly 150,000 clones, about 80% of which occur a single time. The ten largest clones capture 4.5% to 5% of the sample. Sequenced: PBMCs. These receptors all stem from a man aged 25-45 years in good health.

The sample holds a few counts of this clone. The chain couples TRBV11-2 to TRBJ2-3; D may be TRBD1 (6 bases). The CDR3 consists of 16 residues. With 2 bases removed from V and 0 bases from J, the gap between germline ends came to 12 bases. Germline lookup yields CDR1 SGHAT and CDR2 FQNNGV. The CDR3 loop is CASSLSDSWSTDTQYF. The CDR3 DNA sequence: TGTGCCAGCAGCTTATCGGACAGTTGGAGCACAGATACGCAGTATTTT. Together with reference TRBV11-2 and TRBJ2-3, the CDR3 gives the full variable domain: EAGVAQSPRYKIIEKRQSVAFWCNPISGHATLYWYQQILGQGPKLLIQFQNNGVVDDSQLPKDRFSAERLKGVDSTLKIQPAKLEDSAVYLCASSLSDSWSTDTQYFGPGTRLTVL.

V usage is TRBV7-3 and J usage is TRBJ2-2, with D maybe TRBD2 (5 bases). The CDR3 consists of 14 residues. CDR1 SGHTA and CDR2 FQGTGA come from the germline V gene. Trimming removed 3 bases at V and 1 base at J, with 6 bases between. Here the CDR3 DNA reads TGTGCCAGCAGCTTCGGGGTGAACACCGGGGAGCTGTTTTTT. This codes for CASSFGVNTGELFF.

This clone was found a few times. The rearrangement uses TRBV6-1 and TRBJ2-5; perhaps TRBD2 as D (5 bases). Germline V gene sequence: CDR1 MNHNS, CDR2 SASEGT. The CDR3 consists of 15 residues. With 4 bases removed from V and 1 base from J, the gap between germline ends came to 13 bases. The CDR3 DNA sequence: TGTGCCAGCAGTGTCTTCGGAGGCTCCCAAGAGACCCAGTACTTC. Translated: CASSVFGGSQETQYF.

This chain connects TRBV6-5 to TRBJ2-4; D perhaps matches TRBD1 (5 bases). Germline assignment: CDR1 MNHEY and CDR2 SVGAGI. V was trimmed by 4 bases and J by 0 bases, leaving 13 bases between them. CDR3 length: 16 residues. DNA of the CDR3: TGTGCCAGCAGTTTACGACAGAGTCTAGCCAAAAACATTCAGTACTTC. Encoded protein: CASSLRQSLAKNIQYF.

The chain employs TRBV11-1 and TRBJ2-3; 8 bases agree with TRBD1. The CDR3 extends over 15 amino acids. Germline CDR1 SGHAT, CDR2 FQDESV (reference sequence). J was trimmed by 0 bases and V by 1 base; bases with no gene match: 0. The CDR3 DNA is TGTGCCAGCAGCTTAGGGGACAGGAGCACAGATACGCAGTATTTT. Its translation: CASSLGDRSTDTQYF.

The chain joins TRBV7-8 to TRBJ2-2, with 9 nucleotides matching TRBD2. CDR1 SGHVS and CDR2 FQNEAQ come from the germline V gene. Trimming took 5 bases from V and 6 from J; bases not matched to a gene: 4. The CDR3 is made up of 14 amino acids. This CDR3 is CASSPGLAPGELFF. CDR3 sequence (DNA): TGTGCCAGCAGCCCGGGACTAGCCCCCGGGGAGCTGTTTTTT.

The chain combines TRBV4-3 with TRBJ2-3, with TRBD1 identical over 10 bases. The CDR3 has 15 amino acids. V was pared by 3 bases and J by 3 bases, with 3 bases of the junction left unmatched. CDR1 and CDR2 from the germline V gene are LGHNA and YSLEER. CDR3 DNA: TGCGCCAGCAGCCAGGGGACAGGGGCGACAGATACGCAGTATTTT. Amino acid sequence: CASSQGTGATDTQYF.

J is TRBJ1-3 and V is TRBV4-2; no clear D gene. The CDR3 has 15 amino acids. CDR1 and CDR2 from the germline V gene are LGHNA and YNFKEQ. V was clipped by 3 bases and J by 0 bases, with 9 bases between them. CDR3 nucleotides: TGTGCCAGCAGCCAGTCCGGGAGCTCTGGAAACACCATATATTTT. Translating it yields CASSQSGSSGNTIYF.

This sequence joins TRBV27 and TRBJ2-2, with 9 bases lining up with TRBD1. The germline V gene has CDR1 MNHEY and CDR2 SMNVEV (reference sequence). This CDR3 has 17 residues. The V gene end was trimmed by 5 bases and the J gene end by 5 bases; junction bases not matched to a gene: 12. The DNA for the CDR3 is TGTGCCAGCAGTCTTTTACCCGGGACAGGGCAGACCGGGGAGCTGTTTTTT. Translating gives CASSLLPGTGQTGELFF.

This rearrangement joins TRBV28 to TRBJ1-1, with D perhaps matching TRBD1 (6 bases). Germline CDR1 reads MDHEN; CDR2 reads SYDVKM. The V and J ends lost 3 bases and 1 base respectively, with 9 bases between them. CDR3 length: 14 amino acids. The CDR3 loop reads CASSFRTANTEAFF. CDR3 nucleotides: TGTGCCAGCAGTTTCCGGACAGCGAACACTGAAGCTTTCTTT.

The CDR3 region is CAWSVPTRETQYF. CDR3 nucleotide sequence: TGTGCCTGGAGTGTTCCCACGAGGGAGACCCAGTACTTC. This rearrangement joins TRBV30 to TRBJ2-5; the D is unclear. CDR1 is GTSNPN and CDR2 is SVGIG in the germline V gene (reference sequence). Between the trimmed V and J ends, which lost 0 bases and 5 bases, there was a span of 10 bases. This CDR3 is built from 13 residues.

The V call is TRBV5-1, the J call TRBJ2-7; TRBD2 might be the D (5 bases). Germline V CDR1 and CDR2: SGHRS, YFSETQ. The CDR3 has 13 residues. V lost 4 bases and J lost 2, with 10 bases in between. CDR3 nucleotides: TGCGCCAGCAGCCCGGACGGGACCTACGAGCAGTACTTC. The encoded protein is CASSPDGTYEQYF. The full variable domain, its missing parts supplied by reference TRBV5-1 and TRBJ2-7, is KAGVTQTPRYLIKTRGQQVTLSCSPISGHRSVSWYQQTPGQGLQFLFEYFSETQRNKGNFPGRFSGRQFSNSRSEMNVSTLELGDSALYLCASSPDGTYEQYFGPGTRLTVT.

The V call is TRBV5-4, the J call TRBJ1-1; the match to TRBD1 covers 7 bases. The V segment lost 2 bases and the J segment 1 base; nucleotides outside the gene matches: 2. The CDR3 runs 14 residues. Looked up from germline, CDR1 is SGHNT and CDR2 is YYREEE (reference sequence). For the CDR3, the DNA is TGTGCCAGCAGCTTAAGGGACAGGAACACTGAAGCTTTCTTT. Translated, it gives CASSLRDRNTEAFF. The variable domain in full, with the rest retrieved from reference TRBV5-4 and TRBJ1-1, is ETGVTQSPTHLIKTRGQQVTLRCSSQSGHNTVSWYQQALGQGPQFIFQYYREEENGRGNFPPRFSGLQFPNYSSELNVNALELDDSALYLCASSLRDRNTEAFFGQGTRLTVV.

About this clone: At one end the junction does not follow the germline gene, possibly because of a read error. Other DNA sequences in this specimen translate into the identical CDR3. CDR3 coding DNA: TGTGCCAGCAGCCTAGCATCGGGGTACACTGAAGCTTTCTTT. Protein product: CASSLASGYTEAFF. The chain carries TRBV7-9 and TRBJ1-1; D ambiguous. CDR3 length equals 14 residues. The germline gives CDR1 SEHNR, CDR2 FQNEAQ (reference sequence).

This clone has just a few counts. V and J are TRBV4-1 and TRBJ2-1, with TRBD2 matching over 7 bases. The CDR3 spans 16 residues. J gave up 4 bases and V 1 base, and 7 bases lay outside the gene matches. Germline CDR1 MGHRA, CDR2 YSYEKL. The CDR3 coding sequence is TGCGCCAGCAGCCAAGTAAGGCTAGCGGCTTACAATGAGCAGTTCTTC. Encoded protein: CASSQVRLAAYNEQFF.